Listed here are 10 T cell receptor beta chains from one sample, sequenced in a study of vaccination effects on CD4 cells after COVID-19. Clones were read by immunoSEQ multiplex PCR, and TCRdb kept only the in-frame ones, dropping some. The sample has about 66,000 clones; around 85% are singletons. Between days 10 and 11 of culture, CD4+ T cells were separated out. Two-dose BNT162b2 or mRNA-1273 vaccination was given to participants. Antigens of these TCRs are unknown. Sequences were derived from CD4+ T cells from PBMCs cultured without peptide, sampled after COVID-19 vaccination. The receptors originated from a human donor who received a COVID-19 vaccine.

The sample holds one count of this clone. The CDR3 is CASIEDRQNTEAFF. CDR3 sequence (DNA): TGCGCCAGCATCGAGGACAGACAGAACACTGAAGCTTTCTTT. The V call is TRBV10-2, the J call TRBJ1-1; tentatively, D is TRBD1 (6 bases). The V gene's germline CDR1 is WSHSY and CDR2 SAAADI. The CDR3 is 14 residues long. V was cut by 7 bases and J by 1 base, with 13 bases left in between.

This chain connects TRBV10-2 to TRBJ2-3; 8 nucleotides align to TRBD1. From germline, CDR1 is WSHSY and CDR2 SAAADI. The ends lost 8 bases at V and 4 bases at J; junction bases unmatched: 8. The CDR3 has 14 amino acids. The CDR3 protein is CASSGQGVPDTQYF. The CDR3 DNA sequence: TGCGCCAGCTCAGGACAGGGAGTTCCAGATACGCAGTATTTT.

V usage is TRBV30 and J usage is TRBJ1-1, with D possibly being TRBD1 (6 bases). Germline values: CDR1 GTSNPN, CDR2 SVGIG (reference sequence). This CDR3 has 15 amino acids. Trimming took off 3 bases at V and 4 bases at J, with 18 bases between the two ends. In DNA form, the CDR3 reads TGTGCCTGGAGCGGGCGTAGGGGGAAGTTCACTGAAGCTTTCTTT. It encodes CAWSGRRGKFTEAFF.

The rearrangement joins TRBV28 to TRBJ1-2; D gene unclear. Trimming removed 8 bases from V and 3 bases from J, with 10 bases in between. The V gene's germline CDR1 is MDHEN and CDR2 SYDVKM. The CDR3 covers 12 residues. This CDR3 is CASSGRDYGYTF. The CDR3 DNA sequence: TGTGCCAGCTCAGGACGAGACTATGGCTACACCTTC.

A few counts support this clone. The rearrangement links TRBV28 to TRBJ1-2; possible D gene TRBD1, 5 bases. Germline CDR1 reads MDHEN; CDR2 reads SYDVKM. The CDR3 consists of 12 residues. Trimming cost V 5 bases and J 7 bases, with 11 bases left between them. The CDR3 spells CASSGGVGGYTF. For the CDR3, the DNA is TGTGCCAGCAGTGGAGGGGTGGGTGGCTACACCTTC.

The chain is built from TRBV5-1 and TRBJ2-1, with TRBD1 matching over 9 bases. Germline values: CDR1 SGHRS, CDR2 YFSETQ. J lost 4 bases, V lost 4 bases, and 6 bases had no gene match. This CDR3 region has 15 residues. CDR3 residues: CASSPQQGAYNEQFF. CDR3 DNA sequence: TGCGCCAGCAGCCCTCAACAGGGGGCGTACAATGAGCAGTTCTTC.

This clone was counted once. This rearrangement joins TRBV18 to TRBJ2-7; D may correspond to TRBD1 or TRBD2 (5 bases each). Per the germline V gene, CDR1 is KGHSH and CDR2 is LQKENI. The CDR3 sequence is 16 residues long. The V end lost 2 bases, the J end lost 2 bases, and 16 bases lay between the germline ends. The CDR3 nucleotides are TGTGCCAGCTCACCAGGCATTGGGACCGTTACCTACGAGCAGTACGTC. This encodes CASSPGIGTVTYEQYV.

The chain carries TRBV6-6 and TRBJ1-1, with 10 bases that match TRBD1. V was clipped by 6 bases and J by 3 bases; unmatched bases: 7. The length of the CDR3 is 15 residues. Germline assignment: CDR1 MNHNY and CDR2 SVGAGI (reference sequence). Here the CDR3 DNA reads TGTGCCAGCAGCGGTCGGACAGGGGGTGACACTGAAGCTTTCTTT. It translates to CASSGRTGGDTEAFF.

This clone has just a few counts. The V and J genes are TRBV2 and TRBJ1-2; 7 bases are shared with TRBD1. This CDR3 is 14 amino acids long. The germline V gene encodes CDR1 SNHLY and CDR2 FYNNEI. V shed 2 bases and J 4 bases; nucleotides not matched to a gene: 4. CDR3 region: CASSEQGTAYGYTF. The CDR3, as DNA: TGTGCCAGCAGTGAACAGGGGACAGCCTATGGCTACACCTTC.

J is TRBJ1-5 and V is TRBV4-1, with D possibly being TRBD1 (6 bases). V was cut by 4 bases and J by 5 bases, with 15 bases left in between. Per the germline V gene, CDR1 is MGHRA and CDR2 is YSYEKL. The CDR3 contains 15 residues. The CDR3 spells CASSLWMGGHQPQHF. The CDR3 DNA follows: TGCGCCAGCAGCCTTTGGATGGGGGGGCATCAGCCCCAGCATTTT.